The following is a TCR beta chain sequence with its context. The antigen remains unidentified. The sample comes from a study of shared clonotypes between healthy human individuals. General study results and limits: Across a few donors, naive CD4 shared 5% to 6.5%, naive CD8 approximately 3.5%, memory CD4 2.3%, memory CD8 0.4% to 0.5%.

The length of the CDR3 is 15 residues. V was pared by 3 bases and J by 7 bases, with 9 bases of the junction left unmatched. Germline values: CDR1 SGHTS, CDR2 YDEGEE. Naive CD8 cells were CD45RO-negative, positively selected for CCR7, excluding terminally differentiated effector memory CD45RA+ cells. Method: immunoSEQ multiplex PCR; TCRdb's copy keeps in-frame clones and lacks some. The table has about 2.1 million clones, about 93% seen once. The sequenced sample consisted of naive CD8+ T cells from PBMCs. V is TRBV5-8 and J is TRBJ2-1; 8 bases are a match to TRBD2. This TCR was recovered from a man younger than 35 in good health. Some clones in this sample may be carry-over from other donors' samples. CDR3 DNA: TGTGCCAGCAGCTCCTCCAGCGGGAGCCTAAATGAGCAGTTCTTC. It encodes CASSSSSGSLNEQFF. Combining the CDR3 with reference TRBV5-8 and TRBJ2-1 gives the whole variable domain EAGVTQSPTHLIKTRGQQATLRCSPISGHTSVYWYQQALGLGLQFLLWYDEGEERNRGNFPPRFSGRQFPNYSSELNVNALELEDSALYLCASSSSSGSLNEQFFGPGTRLTVL.